This T cell receptor (beta chain) comes out of a study of T cell repertoires in cytomegalovirus infection. TCRdb reprocessed the reads via MiXCR and lists one record per CDR3 protein. The sample carries 200,000 to 300,000 distinct CDR3 sequences, 9.1% recorded once. With 3 bases clipped from V and 6 bases from J, the junction kept 9 bases outside the gene matches. CDR1 is LNHDA, CDR2 SQIVND, per germline (reference sequence). The CDR3 runs to 16 residues. The sequence came from a human donor in good health (CMV status not recorded). Some clones in this sample may be carry-over from other donors' samples. This rearrangement joins TRBV19 to TRBJ2-1, with TRBD1 matching over 9 bases. The source material was PBMCs. In nucleotides, the CDR3 is TGTGCCAGTAGTATCTGGGGGACAGGGAAGAGCAATGAGCAGTTCTTC. Its protein product is CASSIWGTGKSNEQFF.